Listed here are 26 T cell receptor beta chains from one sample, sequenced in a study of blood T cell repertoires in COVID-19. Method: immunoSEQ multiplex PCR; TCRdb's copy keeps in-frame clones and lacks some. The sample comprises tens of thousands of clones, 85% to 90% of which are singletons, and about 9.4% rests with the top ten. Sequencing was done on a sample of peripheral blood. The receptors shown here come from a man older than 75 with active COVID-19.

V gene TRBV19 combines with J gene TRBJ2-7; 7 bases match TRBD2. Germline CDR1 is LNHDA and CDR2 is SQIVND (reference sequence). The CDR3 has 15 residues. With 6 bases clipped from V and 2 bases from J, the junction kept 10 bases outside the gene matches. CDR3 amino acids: CASRSRLASTYEQYF. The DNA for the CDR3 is TGTGCCAGTAGGAGCCGACTAGCTAGCACCTACGAGCAGTACTTC.

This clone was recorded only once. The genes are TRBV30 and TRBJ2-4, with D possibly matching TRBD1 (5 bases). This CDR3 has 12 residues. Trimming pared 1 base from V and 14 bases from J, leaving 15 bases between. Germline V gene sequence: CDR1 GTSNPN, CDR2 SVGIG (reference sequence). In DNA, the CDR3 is TGTGCCTGGAGTGAGGCTGCACAAGGGGAGTACTTC. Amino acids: CAWSEAAQGEYF.

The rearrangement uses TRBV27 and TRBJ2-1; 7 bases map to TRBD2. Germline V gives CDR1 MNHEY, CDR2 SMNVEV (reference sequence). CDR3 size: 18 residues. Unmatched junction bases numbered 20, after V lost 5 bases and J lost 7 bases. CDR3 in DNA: TGTGCCAGCAGTATCCGACATAAACGCGGGAGTTGGGGAAATGAGCAGTTCTTC. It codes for CASSIRHKRGSWGNEQFF.

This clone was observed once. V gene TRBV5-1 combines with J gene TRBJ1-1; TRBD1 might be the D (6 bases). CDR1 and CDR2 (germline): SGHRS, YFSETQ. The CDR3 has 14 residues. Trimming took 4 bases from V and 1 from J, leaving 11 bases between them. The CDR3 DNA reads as TGCGCCAGCAGCCGCCTAGGGGGGAACACTGAAGCTTTCTTT. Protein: CASSRLGGNTEAFF.

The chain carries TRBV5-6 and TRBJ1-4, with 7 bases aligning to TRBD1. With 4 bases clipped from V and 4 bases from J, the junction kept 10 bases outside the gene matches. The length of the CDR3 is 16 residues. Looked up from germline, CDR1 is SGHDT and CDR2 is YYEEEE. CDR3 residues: CASSPVDRDGNEKLFF. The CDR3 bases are TGTGCCAGCAGCCCTGTCGACAGGGATGGTAATGAAAAACTGTTTTTT.

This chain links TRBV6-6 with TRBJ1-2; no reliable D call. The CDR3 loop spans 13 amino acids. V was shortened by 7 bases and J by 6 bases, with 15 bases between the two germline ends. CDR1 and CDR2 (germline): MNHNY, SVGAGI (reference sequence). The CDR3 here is CASNDPGINGYTF. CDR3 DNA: TGTGCCAGCAACGACCCGGGGATCAATGGCTACACCTTC.

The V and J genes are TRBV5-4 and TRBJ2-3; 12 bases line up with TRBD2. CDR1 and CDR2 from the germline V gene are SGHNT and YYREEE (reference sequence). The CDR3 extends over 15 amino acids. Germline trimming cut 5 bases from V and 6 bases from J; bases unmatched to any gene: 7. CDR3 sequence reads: CASSPTSGSWDTQYF. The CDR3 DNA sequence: TGTGCCAGCAGTCCGACTAGCGGGAGTTGGGATACGCAGTATTTT.

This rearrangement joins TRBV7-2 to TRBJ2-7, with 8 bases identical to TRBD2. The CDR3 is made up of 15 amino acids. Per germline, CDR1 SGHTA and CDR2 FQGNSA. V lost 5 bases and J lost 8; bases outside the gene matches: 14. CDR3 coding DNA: TGTGCCAGCAGCCTCAAGCGGGAGATCCTTAATCAGCAGTACTTC. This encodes CASSLKREILNQQYF.

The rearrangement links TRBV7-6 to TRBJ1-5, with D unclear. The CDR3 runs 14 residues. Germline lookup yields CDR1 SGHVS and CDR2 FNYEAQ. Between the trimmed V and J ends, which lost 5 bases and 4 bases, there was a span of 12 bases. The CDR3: CASSQRKVNQPQHF. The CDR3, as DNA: TGTGCCAGCAGCCAGCGGAAGGTGAATCAGCCCCAGCATTTT.

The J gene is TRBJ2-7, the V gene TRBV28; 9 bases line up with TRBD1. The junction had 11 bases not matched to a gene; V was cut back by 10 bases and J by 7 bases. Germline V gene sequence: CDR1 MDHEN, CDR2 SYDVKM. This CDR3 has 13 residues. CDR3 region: CATLGDRVGEQYF. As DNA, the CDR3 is TGTGCCACTCTGGGGGACAGGGTGGGAGAGCAGTACTTC.

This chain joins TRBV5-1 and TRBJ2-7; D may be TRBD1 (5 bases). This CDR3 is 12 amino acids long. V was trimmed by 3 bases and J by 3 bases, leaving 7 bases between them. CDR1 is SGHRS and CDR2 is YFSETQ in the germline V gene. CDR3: CASSYDSYEQYF. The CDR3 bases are TGCGCCAGCAGCTATGACAGCTACGAGCAGTACTTC. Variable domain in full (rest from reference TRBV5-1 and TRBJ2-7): KAGVTQTPRYLIKTRGQQVTLSCSPISGHRSVSWYQQTPGQGLQFLFEYFSETQRNKGNFPGRFSGRQFSNSRSEMNVSTLELGDSALYLCASSYDSYEQYFGPGTRLTVT.

The CDR3 DNA follows: TGCGCCAGCAGTTCCGGACTAGCGGGAGTGTACGAGCAGTACTTC. This codes for CASSSGLAGVYEQYF. V and J are TRBV5-1 and TRBJ2-7; 13 bases align to TRBD2. The CDR3 is 15 amino acids. V lost 5 bases, J lost 4 bases, and 6 bases stayed unmatched. Germline assignment: CDR1 SGHRS and CDR2 YFSETQ.

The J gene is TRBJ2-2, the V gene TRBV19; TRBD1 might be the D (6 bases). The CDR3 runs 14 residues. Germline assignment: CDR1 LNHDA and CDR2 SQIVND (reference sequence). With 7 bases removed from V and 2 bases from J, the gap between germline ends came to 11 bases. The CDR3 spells CASTLGHNTGELFF. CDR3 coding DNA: TGTGCCAGTACCCTGGGACACAACACCGGGGAGCTGTTTTTT. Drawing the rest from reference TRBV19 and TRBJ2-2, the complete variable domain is DGGITQSPKYLFRKEGQNVTLSCEQNLNHDAMYWYRQDPGQGLRLIYYSQIVNDFQKGDIAEGYSVSREKKESFPLTVTSAQKNPTAFYLCASTLGHNTGELFFGEGSRLTVL.

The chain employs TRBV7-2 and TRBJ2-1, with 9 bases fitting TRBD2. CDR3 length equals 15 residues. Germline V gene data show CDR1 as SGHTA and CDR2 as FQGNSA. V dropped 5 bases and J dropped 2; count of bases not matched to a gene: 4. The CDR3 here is CASSPIAGAYNEQFF. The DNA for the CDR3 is TGTGCCAGCAGCCCAATAGCGGGGGCCTACAATGAGCAGTTCTTC.

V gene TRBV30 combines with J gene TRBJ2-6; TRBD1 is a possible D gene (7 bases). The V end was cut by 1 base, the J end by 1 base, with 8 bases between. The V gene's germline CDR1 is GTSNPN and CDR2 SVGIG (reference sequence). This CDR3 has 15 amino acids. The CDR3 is CAWSAGGSGANVLTF. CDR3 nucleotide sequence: TGTGCCTGGAGTGCAGGGGGGTCTGGGGCCAACGTCCTGACTTTC.

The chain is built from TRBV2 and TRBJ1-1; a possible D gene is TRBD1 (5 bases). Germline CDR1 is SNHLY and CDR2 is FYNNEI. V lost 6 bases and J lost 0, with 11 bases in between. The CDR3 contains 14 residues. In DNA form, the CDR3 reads TGTGCCAGCAGAGGAGGGGCTCTGAACACTGAAGCTTTCTTT. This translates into CASRGGALNTEAFF.

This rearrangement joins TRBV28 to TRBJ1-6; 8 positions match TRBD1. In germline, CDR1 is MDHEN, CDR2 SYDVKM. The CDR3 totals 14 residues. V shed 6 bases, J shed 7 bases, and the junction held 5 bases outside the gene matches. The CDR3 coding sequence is TGTGCCAGCAGGCAGGGGGCGGGCAATTCACCCCTCCACTTT. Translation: CASRQGAGNSPLHF.

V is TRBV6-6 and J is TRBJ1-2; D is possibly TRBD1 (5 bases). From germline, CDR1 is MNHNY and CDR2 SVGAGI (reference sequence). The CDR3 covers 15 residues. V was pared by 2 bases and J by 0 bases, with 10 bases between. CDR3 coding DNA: TGTGCCAGCAGTTACCCGGGACTTACTAACTATGGCTACACCTTC. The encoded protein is CASSYPGLTNYGYTF.

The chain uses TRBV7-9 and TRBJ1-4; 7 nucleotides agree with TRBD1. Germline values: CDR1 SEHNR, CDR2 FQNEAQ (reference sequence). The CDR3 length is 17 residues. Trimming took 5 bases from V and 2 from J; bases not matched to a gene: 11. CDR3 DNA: TGTGCCAGCAGCCGGGGACAGACAGAGGCGACTAATGAAAAACTGTTTTTT. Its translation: CASSRGQTEATNEKLFF.

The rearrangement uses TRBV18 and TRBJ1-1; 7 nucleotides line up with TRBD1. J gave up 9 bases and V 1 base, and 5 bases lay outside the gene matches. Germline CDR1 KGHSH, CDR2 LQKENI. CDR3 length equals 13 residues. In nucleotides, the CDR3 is TGTGCCAGCTCACCACGAGGGGGCGAACAAGCTTTCTTT. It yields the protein CASSPRGGEQAFF. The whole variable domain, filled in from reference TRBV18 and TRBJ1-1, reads NAGVMQNPRHLVRRRGQEARLRCSPMKGHSHVYWYRQLPEEGLKFMVYLQKENIIDESGMPKERFSAEFPKEGPSILRIQQVVRGDSAAYFCASSPRGGEQAFFGQGTRLTVV.

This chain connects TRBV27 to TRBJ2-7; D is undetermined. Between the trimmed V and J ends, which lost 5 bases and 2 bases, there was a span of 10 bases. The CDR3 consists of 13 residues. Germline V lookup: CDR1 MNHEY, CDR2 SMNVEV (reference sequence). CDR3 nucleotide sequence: TGTGCCAGCAGTCCCCGACTGACCTACGAGCAGTACTTC. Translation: CASSPRLTYEQYF.

This CDR3 reads CASARDSISEQYF. Written as DNA, the CDR3 is TGTGCCAGTGCTAGGGACAGCATATCCGAGCAGTACTTC. This chain links TRBV7-9 with TRBJ2-7; 7 bases agree with TRBD1. This CDR3 spans 13 amino acids. The J segment lost 6 bases and the V segment lost 9 bases, leaving 11 bases of the junction unmatched. Germline V lookup: CDR1 SEHNR, CDR2 FQNEAQ (reference sequence).

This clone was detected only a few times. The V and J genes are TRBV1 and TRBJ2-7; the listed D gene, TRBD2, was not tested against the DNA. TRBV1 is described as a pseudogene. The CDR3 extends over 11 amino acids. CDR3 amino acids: CTRGSSYEQYF. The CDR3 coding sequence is TGCACCCGCGGGAGCTCCTACGAGCAGTACTTC.

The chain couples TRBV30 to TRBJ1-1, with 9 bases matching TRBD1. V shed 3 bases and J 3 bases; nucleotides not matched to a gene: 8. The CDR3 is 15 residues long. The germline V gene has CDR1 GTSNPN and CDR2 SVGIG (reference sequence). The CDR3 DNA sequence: TGTGCCTGGAGAAGCTGGTACAGGGGGCACACTGAAGCTTTCTTT. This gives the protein CAWRSWYRGHTEAFF.

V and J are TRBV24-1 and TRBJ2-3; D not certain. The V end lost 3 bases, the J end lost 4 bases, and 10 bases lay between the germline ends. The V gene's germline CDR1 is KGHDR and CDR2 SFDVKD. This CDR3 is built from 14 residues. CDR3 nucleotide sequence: TGTGCCACCAGTGATCCTACCCGCCCAGATACGCAGTATTTT. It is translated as CATSDPTRPDTQYF.

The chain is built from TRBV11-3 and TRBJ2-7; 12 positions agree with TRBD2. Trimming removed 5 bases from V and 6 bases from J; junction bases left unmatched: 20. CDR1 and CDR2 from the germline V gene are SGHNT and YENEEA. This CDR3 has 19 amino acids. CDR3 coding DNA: TGTGCCAGCAGCCCCATGTCCCTAGCGGGAGGGCCCCCCCTCTCCGAGCAGTACTTC. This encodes CASSPMSLAGGPPLSEQYF.